This paragraph reports one T cell receptor (beta chain). Measured with immunoSEQ multiplex PCR; TCRdb has only the in-frame clones, and not every one. The sample carries roughly 120,000 clones, 89% recorded once. Germline V gene sequence: CDR1 KGHSH, CDR2 LQKENI. Trimming stripped 6 bases from V and 0 bases from J, with 11 bases between. The CDR3 runs 14 residues. This sample was taken from a study of control samples from healthy donors and cancer patients. Source material: blood. The sequence derives from a man over 45 in good health. The chain is built from TRBV18 and TRBJ1-1; D remains ambiguous. The CDR3 loop is CASSPTEMNTEAFF. The CDR3 nucleotides read TGTGCCAGCTCCCCGACGGAAATGAACACTGAAGCTTTCTTT.